Below are 25 T cell receptor beta chains sequenced from a single sample in a study of blood T cell repertoires in COVID-19. Profiled with immunoSEQ multiplex PCR; TCRdb holds only in-frame clones, not every one. Of about 170,000 clones listed, roughly 84% are singletons. The sample consisted of peripheral blood. The receptors originated from a man aged 65-85 years with active or convalescent COVID-19.

The genes are TRBV27 and TRBJ1-6; D is undetermined. CDR3 length: 16 amino acids. Germline loops: CDR1 MNHEY, CDR2 SMNVEV (reference sequence). V was shortened by 7 bases and J by 6 bases, with 19 bases between the two germline ends. For the CDR3, the DNA is TGTGCCAGCACCGGATTCTGGGCAAGTTCTAATTCACCCCTCCACTTT. It translates to CASTGFWASSNSPLHF.

This chain uses TRBV7-8 with TRBJ1-2, with a possible D match to TRBD1 (5 bases). V lost 0 bases and J lost 4, with 12 bases in between. Per the germline V gene, CDR1 is SGHVS and CDR2 is FQNEAQ. This CDR3 is built from 15 residues. The chain's CDR3 is CASSLAAKGAYGYTF. The CDR3 bases are TGTGCCAGCAGCTTAGCGGCGAAAGGGGCCTATGGCTACACCTTC. Using reference TRBV7-8 and TRBJ1-2 for the parts outside the CDR3, the full variable domain is GAGVSQSPRYKVAKRGQDVALRCDPISGHVSLFWYQQALGQGPEFLTYFQNEAQLDKSGLPSDRFFAERPEGSVSTLKIQRTQQEDSAVYLCASSLAAKGAYGYTFGSGTRLTVV.

The J gene is TRBJ1-4, the V gene TRBV5-1; D perhaps matches TRBD1 (5 bases). Trimming shortened V by 4 bases and J by 4 bases, and 11 bases separated the two germline ends. In germline, CDR1 is SGHRS, CDR2 YFSETQ. The CDR3 is made up of 14 amino acids. The CDR3, as DNA: TGCGCCAGCAGCCCCCTGACAGATAATGAAAAACTGTTTTTT. It yields the protein CASSPLTDNEKLFF.

The chain is built from TRBV30 and TRBJ1-4; D gene unclear. The CDR3 runs 14 residues. V lost 2 bases, J lost 4 bases, and 11 bases lay in between. Germline CDR1 is GTSNPN and CDR2 is SVGIG (reference sequence). This CDR3 is CAWSREQFNEKLFF. In nucleotides, the CDR3 is TGTGCCTGGAGTCGAGAACAGTTTAATGAAAAACTGTTTTTT.

This chain links TRBV18 with TRBJ2-1, with 11 bases matching TRBD2. Trimming took 0 bases from V and 3 from J; bases not matched to a gene: 7. This CDR3 comprises 18 residues. CDR1 KGHSH and CDR2 LQKENI come from the germline V gene. This CDR3 is CASSPPNGLAGGYNEQFF. DNA for the CDR3: TGTGCCAGCTCACCACCGAATGGGCTAGCGGGGGGCTACAATGAGCAGTTCTTC.

V and J are TRBV9 and TRBJ2-5; a possible D gene is TRBD1 (6 bases). V lost 2 bases to trimming and J lost 5 bases, with 19 bases between them. The CDR3 totals 16 residues. CDR1 is SGDLS and CDR2 is YYNGEE in the germline V gene. CDR3 sequence: CASSVLPATGRETQYF. The CDR3 nucleotides read TGTGCCAGCAGCGTTCTCCCCGCGACAGGACGGGAGACCCAGTACTTC.

The chain links TRBV9 to TRBJ1-1; D might be TRBD1 (6 bases). V was pared by 0 bases and J by 8 bases, with 11 bases between. The CDR3 has 13 residues. Per the germline V gene, CDR1 is SGDLS and CDR2 is YYNGEE. DNA of the CDR3: TGTGCCAGCAGCGTAGGCACAGGGTCGGAAGCTTTCTTT. Amino acid sequence: CASSVGTGSEAFF.

The chain recombines TRBV14 with TRBJ2-2, with D perhaps TRBD1 (5 bases). The CDR3 runs to 14 residues. Looked up from germline, CDR1 is SGHDN and CDR2 is FVKESK. V was pared by 4 bases and J by 5 bases, with 11 bases between. The CDR3 sequence is CASSPTGSTGELFF. In DNA, the CDR3 is TGTGCCAGCAGCCCCACAGGTTCTACCGGGGAGCTGTTTTTT.

The J gene is TRBJ1-1, the V gene TRBV18; tentatively, D is TRBD1 (6 bases). This CDR3 comprises 14 residues. V dropped 2 bases and J dropped 6 bases, with 13 bases sitting between them. Per germline, CDR1 KGHSH and CDR2 LQKENI. This CDR3 reads CASSPDQGSAEAFF. Here the CDR3 DNA reads TGTGCCAGCTCACCAGACCAGGGGTCGGCTGAAGCTTTCTTT.

The J gene is TRBJ2-7, the V gene TRBV7-2; TRBD1 agrees at 11 bases. V gave up 4 bases and J gave up 1 base; unmatched junction bases: 6. This CDR3 contains 16 residues. CDR1 and CDR2 (germline): SGHTA, FQGNSA. The CDR3 loop is CASSSPGDRGSYEQYF. The CDR3 nucleotides are TGTGCCAGCAGCTCCCCTGGGGACAGGGGGTCCTACGAGCAGTACTTC.

The J gene is TRBJ1-5, the V gene TRBV7-2, with TRBD1 as a possible D gene (5 bases). There are 15 residues in the CDR3. Germline loops: CDR1 SGHTA, CDR2 FQGNSA. The V and J ends lost 6 bases and 6 bases respectively, with 18 bases between them. In nucleotides, the CDR3 is TGTGCCAGCAGTCCTCCCCCGGGGGACGGTCAGCCCCAGCATTTT. Translated, it gives CASSPPPGDGQPQHF.

The V gene is TRBV2, the J gene TRBJ2-1, with D hard to call. Trimming shortened V by 7 bases and J by 14 bases, and 15 bases separated the two germline ends. The CDR3 is made up of 11 amino acids. Germline CDR1 SNHLY, CDR2 FYNNEI. CDR3 region: CASNALNAEFF. The CDR3 region has the DNA TGTGCCAGCAATGCCCTTAATGCGGAGTTCTTC.

CDR3 sequence reads: CASSSGGSAYEQYF. Here the CDR3 DNA reads TGTGCCAGCAGTTCTGGCGGGAGCGCCTACGAGCAGTACTTC. The V gene is TRBV6-5, the J gene TRBJ2-7; 7 bases fit TRBD2. V shed 4 bases, J shed 2 bases, and the junction held 5 bases outside the gene matches. The germline V gene encodes CDR1 MNHEY and CDR2 SVGAGI. This CDR3 contains 14 residues.

This sequence joins TRBV7-6 and TRBJ2-3, with D possibly TRBD1 on 5 matching bases. This CDR3 is built from 12 residues. V shed 1 base and J shed 9 bases, with 8 bases lying between them. CDR1 is SGHVS, CDR2 FNYEAQ, per germline. As DNA, the CDR3 is TGTGCCAGCAGCTTAGTTAGGGGAACGCAGTATTTT. It translates to CASSLVRGTQYF.

The chain couples TRBV6-2 or TRBV6-3 to TRBJ2-7, with 9 positions matching TRBD1. Germline V CDR1 and CDR2: MNHEY, SVGEGT. This CDR3 has 17 amino acids. The V gene end was trimmed by 5 bases and the J gene end by 2 bases; junction bases not matched to a gene: 13. The CDR3 DNA reads as TGTGCCAGCAGTCCCTACCAACAGGGGGCCGCGCCCTACGAGCAGTACTTC. Translated: CASSPYQQGAAPYEQYF.

This clone showed up just a few times. CDR3: CSVEDLPGVDPNYGYTF. In nucleotides, the CDR3 is TGCAGCGTTGAAGATCTTCCAGGGGTCGATCCTAACTATGGCTACACCTTC. The chain couples TRBV29-1 to TRBJ1-2, with a possible D match to TRBD1 (6 bases). The germline gives CDR1 SQVTM, CDR2 ANQGSEA. V was trimmed by 0 bases and J by 0 bases, leaving 17 bases between them. CDR3 length: 17 residues. Drawing the rest from reference TRBV29-1 and TRBJ1-2, the complete variable domain is SAVISQKPSRDICQRGTSLTIQCQVDSQVTMMFWYRQQPGQSLTLIATANQGSEATYESGFVIDKFPISRPNLTFSTLTVSNMSPEDSSIYLCSVEDLPGVDPNYGYTFGSGTRLTVV.

The chain combines TRBV28 with TRBJ1-5; the match to TRBD1 covers 8 bases. The V segment lost 7 bases and the J segment 4 bases; nucleotides outside the gene matches: 12. The V gene's germline CDR1 is MDHEN and CDR2 SYDVKM. This CDR3 is built from 16 residues. The CDR3 here is CASNRRGRGVNQPQHF. The CDR3 coding sequence is TGTGCCAGCAACCGCAGGGGGCGCGGGGTTAATCAGCCCCAGCATTTT.

The rearrangement links TRBV27 to TRBJ2-2, with TRBD1 matching over 11 bases. In germline, CDR1 is MNHEY, CDR2 SMNVEV (reference sequence). The junction had 8 bases not matched to a gene; V was cut back by 5 bases and J by 6 bases. This CDR3 has 16 residues. This CDR3 reads CASSQRTGGAPGELFF. The CDR3 DNA sequence: TGTGCCAGCAGTCAGAGGACAGGGGGCGCGCCCGGGGAGCTGTTTTTT.

This chain uses TRBV7-2 with TRBJ1-1, with D perhaps matching TRBD1 (5 bases). CDR3 size: 12 residues. Germline-derived CDR1 and CDR2 are SGHTA and FQGNSA. V lost 8 bases to trimming and J lost 7 bases, with 14 bases between them. The CDR3 nucleotides are TGTGCCAGCGGAGATGGGACTCTTGAAGCTTTCTTT. It translates to CASGDGTLEAFF.

The count of this clone is one. The V call is TRBV24-1, the J call TRBJ1-2, with 8 bases identical to TRBD1. With 3 bases clipped from V and 7 bases from J, the junction kept 6 bases outside the gene matches. Looked up from germline, CDR1 is KGHDR and CDR2 is SFDVKD. This CDR3 is built from 14 residues. The CDR3: CATSDPTGDRGYTF. The CDR3 coding sequence is TGTGCCACCAGTGATCCGACAGGGGACCGTGGCTACACCTTC.

This chain connects TRBV10-3 to TRBJ2-7; TRBD1 aligns across 7 bases. The V gene end was trimmed by 2 bases and the J gene end by 3 bases; junction bases not matched to a gene: 7. Germline assignment: CDR1 ENHRY and CDR2 SYGVKD. The CDR3 totals 15 residues. The CDR3 nucleotides are TGTGCCATCAGTGAGCCGGGACAGAGAGTCTACGAGCAGTACTTC. It translates to CAISEPGQRVYEQYF.

V and J are TRBV6-6 and TRBJ1-1, with 8 bases fitting TRBD1. The CDR3 runs to 16 residues. J was trimmed by 1 base and V by 5 bases; bases with no gene match: 9. The germline CDR1 and CDR2 sequences are MNHNY and SVGAGI (reference sequence). DNA for the CDR3: TGTGCCAGCAGTCATACGAGAGGACAGGGGAACACTGAAGCTTTCTTT. Translating it yields CASSHTRGQGNTEAFF.

This chain uses TRBV30 with TRBJ2-5; 7 bases align to TRBD1. V lost 5 bases, J lost 3 bases, and 6 bases stayed unmatched. CDR3 size: 13 residues. The germline V gene has CDR1 GTSNPN and CDR2 SVGIG (reference sequence). The CDR3 bases are TGTGCCTGGGCCAGGGACAGTAAAGAGACCCAGTACTTC. Amino acids: CAWARDSKETQYF.

This clone was seen more than once but under ten times. The J gene is TRBJ1-4, the V gene TRBV27; D might be TRBD1 (5 bases). Between the trimmed V and J ends, which lost 1 base and 8 bases, there was a span of 11 bases. This CDR3 is 14 amino acids long. Looked up from germline, CDR1 is MNHEY and CDR2 is SMNVEV (reference sequence). The CDR3 is CASSLFGAGEKLFF. In nucleotides, the CDR3 is TGTGCCAGCAGTTTATTCGGGGCGGGGGAAAAACTGTTTTTT. The full variable domain, rest sourced from reference TRBV27 and TRBJ1-4, is EAQVTQNPRYLITVTGKKLTVTCSQNMNHEYMSWYRQDPGLGLRQIYYSMNVEVTDKGDVPEGYKVSRKEKRNFPLILESPSPNQTSLYFCASSLFGAGEKLFFGSGTQLSVL.

V usage is TRBV5-1 and J usage is TRBJ2-5; maybe TRBD1 (6 bases). Deletions cut 0 bases from V and 5 bases from J, with 17 bases between. The CDR3 totals 16 residues. The germline CDR1 and CDR2 sequences are SGHRS and YFSETQ. CDR3 nucleotides: TGCGCCAGCAGCTTGGGGGGACAACAATCGCCGGAGACCCAGTACTTC. Protein: CASSLGGQQSPETQYF.